Following are 19 T cell receptor beta chains from one sample sequenced in a study of cytomegalovirus exposure and HLA in healthy donors. PCR used 60 Vbeta primers and 13 Jbeta primers. Clones were read by immunoSEQ multiplex PCR, and TCRdb kept only the in-frame ones, dropping some. Of about 190,000 clones detected, 65% to 90% appear once; the ten largest clones hold 6.3%. Sequences were obtained from PBMCs. The receptors originated from a middle-aged man in good health and CMV-seropositive.

This rearrangement joins TRBV10-3 to TRBJ1-3; TRBD1 agrees at 12 bases. Germline values: CDR1 ENHRY, CDR2 SYGVKD. There are 17 residues in the CDR3. V gave up 2 bases and J gave up 4 bases; unmatched junction bases: 6. CDR3 coding DNA: TGTGCCATCAGTGAGGCGGGACAGGGGGCGCGAGGAAACACCATATATTTT. It codes for CAISEAGQGARGNTIYF.

The chain couples TRBV2 to TRBJ2-3; D gene ambiguous. V was shortened by 3 bases and J by 5 bases, with 12 bases between the two germline ends. The CDR3 totals 14 residues. CDR1 and CDR2 from the germline V gene are SNHLY and FYNNEI. CDR3 sequence reads: CASSDIPGVDTQYF. The CDR3 coding sequence is TGTGCCAGCAGTGATATTCCGGGTGTAGATACGCAGTATTTT.

The chain carries TRBV5-1 and TRBJ1-1; D is perhaps TRBD1 (5 bases). V shed 1 base and J shed 0 bases, with 13 bases lying between them. Per germline, CDR1 SGHRS and CDR2 YFSETQ. This CDR3 is built from 16 residues. The CDR3 loop reads CASSLSGGGLNTEAFF. The CDR3 DNA sequence: TGCGCCAGCAGCTTGAGTGGGGGGGGTCTGAACACTGAAGCTTTCTTT. Using reference TRBV5-1 and TRBJ1-1 for the parts outside the CDR3, the full variable domain is KAGVTQTPRYLIKTRGQQVTLSCSPISGHRSVSWYQQTPGQGLQFLFEYFSETQRNKGNFPGRFSGRQFSNSRSEMNVSTLELGDSALYLCASSLSGGGLNTEAFFGQGTRLTVV.

This clone appeared once. V is TRBV28 and J is TRBJ2-2, with TRBD1 matching 8 bases. This CDR3 has 14 residues. The germline V gene has CDR1 MDHEN and CDR2 SYDVKM. V trimming: 5 bases; J trimming: 6 bases; junction bases outside the gene matches: 5. The CDR3 spells CASSTGGGSGELFF. CDR3 nucleotide sequence: TGTGCCAGCAGTACAGGGGGTGGGTCCGGGGAGCTGTTTTTT.

This clone appeared a single time. The rearrangement joins TRBV4-1 to TRBJ2-5; 8 bases are a match to TRBD1. CDR3 length: 16 amino acids. Germline loops: CDR1 MGHRA, CDR2 YSYEKL. J lost 1 base, V lost 4 bases, and 8 bases had no gene match. CDR3 residues: CASSLGQDLFQETQYF. CDR3 DNA: TGCGCCAGCAGCCTGGGACAGGACCTTTTCCAAGAGACCCAGTACTTC.

The rearrangement uses TRBV7-2 and TRBJ2-5, with D possibly being TRBD2 (5 bases). Germline CDR1 reads SGHTA; CDR2 reads FQGNSA. The CDR3 covers 14 residues. V was clipped by 1 base and J by 6 bases, with 12 bases between them. The CDR3 DNA reads TGTGCCAGCAGCTTAGACTGGGTCGGGAAGACCCAGTACTTC. Amino acid sequence: CASSLDWVGKTQYF.

V and J are TRBV27 and TRBJ1-2; possibly TRBD1 for D (5 bases). This CDR3 contains 13 residues. V shed 5 bases and J shed 2 bases, with 9 bases lying between them. CDR1 and CDR2 from the germline V gene are MNHEY and SMNVEV (reference sequence). The CDR3 region has the DNA TGTGCCAGCAGTCCGACAGTAAACTATGGCTACACCTTC. As protein: CASSPTVNYGYTF.

The chain couples TRBV9 to TRBJ2-7; 8 bases line up with TRBD1. Germline-derived CDR1 and CDR2 are SGDLS and YYNGEE. With V trimmed by 0 bases and J by 1 base, 12 bases remained unmatched. CDR3 length equals 18 residues. The CDR3 sequence: CASSVAPATGGSSYEQYF. DNA for the CDR3: TGTGCCAGCAGCGTAGCTCCCGCAACAGGGGGGAGTTCCTACGAGCAGTACTTC.

This sequence joins TRBV6-5 and TRBJ2-1; 13 bases match TRBD2. The V gene's germline CDR1 is MNHEY and CDR2 SVGAGI. There are 16 residues in the CDR3. The ends lost 4 bases at V and 7 bases at J; junction bases unmatched: 7. The CDR3 is CASSLQTSGGANEQFF. The CDR3 DNA reads as TGTGCCAGCAGTTTGCAAACTAGCGGGGGGGCTAATGAGCAGTTCTTC.

V and J are TRBV28 and TRBJ2-5; 10 bases are a match to TRBD1. V dropped 6 bases and J dropped 2; count of bases not matched to a gene: 6. Looked up from germline, CDR1 is MDHEN and CDR2 is SYDVKM. This CDR3 region has 15 residues. CDR3 nucleotide sequence: TGTGCCAGCAGCAGTGGGGGACAGGGGCAAGAGACCCAGTACTTC. Translation gives CASSSGGQGQETQYF.

The chain is built from TRBV27 and TRBJ1-2, with a tentative D call TRBD1 (6 bases). Germline loops: CDR1 MNHEY, CDR2 SMNVEV (reference sequence). V lost 4 bases and J lost 0, with 12 bases in between. This CDR3 region has 15 residues. Here the CDR3 reads CASSSGGRANYGYTF. CDR3 DNA sequence: TGTGCCAGCAGTTCGGGGGGCAGAGCTAACTATGGCTACACCTTC.

This sequence joins TRBV9 and TRBJ2-2, with 10 bases lining up with TRBD1. This CDR3 is 15 amino acids long. Germline lookup yields CDR1 SGDLS and CDR2 YYNGEE. Losses at the gene ends were 0 bases for V and 6 bases for J; bases not matched to a gene: 2. The CDR3 DNA sequence: TGTGCCAGCAGCGTAGGGGGGACAGGGGCCGGGGAGCTGTTTTTT. It is translated as CASSVGGTGAGELFF.

Here the CDR3 reads CASSLESSGGYEQYF. The CDR3, as DNA: TGTGCCAGCAGCTTAGAGTCTAGCGGGGGTTACGAGCAGTACTTC. The genes are TRBV7-6 and TRBJ2-7; 10 bases are a match to TRBD2. Per the germline V gene, CDR1 is SGHVS and CDR2 is FNYEAQ. The CDR3 contains 15 residues. V was pared by 1 base and J by 4 bases, with 4 bases of the junction left unmatched.

The rearrangement joins TRBV5-4 to TRBJ1-1; TRBD1 might be the D (5 bases). Trimming pared 0 bases from V and 2 bases from J, leaving 8 bases between. There are 14 residues in the CDR3. The germline CDR1 and CDR2 sequences are SGHNT and YYREEE (reference sequence). The CDR3 nucleotides are TGTGCCAGCAGCTTGGCGGGGGATAACACTGAAGCTTTCTTT. Its translation: CASSLAGDNTEAFF.

This clone is a singleton in its sample. V gene TRBV15 combines with J gene TRBJ1-2; D is unclear. The germline V gene has CDR1 LNHNV and CDR2 YYDKDF (reference sequence). With 0 bases removed from V and 6 bases from J, the gap between germline ends came to 14 bases. The CDR3 covers 15 residues. Written as DNA, the CDR3 is TGTGCCACCAGCAGAGATGGAGGGAATGGAGATGGCTACACCTTC. Its protein is CATSRDGGNGDGYTF.

The chain employs TRBV7-9 and TRBJ2-2; D unclear. There are 13 residues in the CDR3. Between the trimmed V and J ends, which lost 5 bases and 5 bases, there was a span of 9 bases. Germline CDR1 SEHNR, CDR2 FQNEAQ (reference sequence). CDR3 sequence (DNA): TGTGCCAGCAGCCCGCCACTGACCGGGGAGCTGTTTTTT. Residues: CASSPPLTGELFF.

The chain combines TRBV27 with TRBJ1-4, with TRBD1 matching over 8 bases. V shed 4 bases, J shed 8 bases, and the junction held 9 bases outside the gene matches. There are 15 residues in the CDR3. Germline CDR1 MNHEY, CDR2 SMNVEV (reference sequence). CDR3 bases: TGTGCCAGCAGTTCAGGACAGGGTCAGAGCGAAAAACTGTTTTTT. Protein: CASSSGQGQSEKLFF.

The chain joins TRBV15 to TRBJ1-3, with 8 bases identical to TRBD1. Germline CDR1 LNHNV, CDR2 YYDKDF (reference sequence). V lost 9 bases to trimming and J lost 0 bases; unmatched junction nucleotides: 4. This CDR3 comprises 14 residues. The CDR3 loop is CATRQGNSGNTIYF. CDR3 bases: TGTGCCACAAGACAGGGGAACTCTGGAAACACCATATATTTT.

The chain combines TRBV10-3 with TRBJ1-1; 10 nucleotides line up with TRBD1. Germline V CDR1 and CDR2: ENHRY, SYGVKD. This CDR3 region has 14 residues. V was pared by 7 bases and J by 1 base, with 3 bases of the junction left unmatched. The CDR3 sequence: CAIIGTGANTEAFF. The DNA of the CDR3 is TGTGCCATCATCGGGACAGGGGCGAACACTGAAGCTTTCTTT.